The 8 T cell receptor beta chains below were found in one sample sequenced in a study of regulatory T cells in long-lasting Graves disease (dated by TCRdb to the early 2020s). According to the study, the label for this sample's time point signals: persistent/refractory GD, antithyroid drugs over 5 years with positive TRAb. For both TCR sequencing and RNA sequencing, RNA was extracted from PBMCs in TRIzol. The protocol used for the library was multiplex PCR. The listed sequencing device is Illumina HiSeq 4000. TCR beta libraries were built with iRepertoire HTBI primers and Arm-PCR amplification of CDR3 regions. TCRdb reworked the public reads: Q25 trimming with fastp, MiXCR clone assembly, productive beta chains retained. Each CDR3 protein gets just one entry, which takes the most common genes and DNA from the rows behind it. The sample contains some 420,000 distinct CDR3 sequences, about 22% of them found a single time. Clones ranked in the top ten supply around 14% of the sample.

The specimen comprised peripheral blood mononuclear cells (PBMCs), sampled when the disease was refractory, from a patient treated with antithyroid drugs. These receptors were taken from a female donor with Graves disease.

The chain uses TRBV11-2 and TRBJ2-1, with D perhaps TRBD1 (6 bases). The V gene's germline CDR1 is SGHAT and CDR2 FQNNGV. Trimming cost V 0 bases and J 5 bases, with 11 bases left between them. The CDR3 contains 15 residues. The CDR3 nucleotides are TGTGCCAGCAGCTTAGACAGGGGCCTCCACAATGAGCAGTTCTTC. Its translation: CASSLDRGLHNEQFF.

V gene TRBV28 combines with J gene TRBJ2-1, with 9 positions matching TRBD1. V was pared by 5 bases and J by 0 bases, with 5 bases of the junction left unmatched. This CDR3 has 16 residues. Germline CDR1 MDHEN, CDR2 SYDVKM. The CDR3 nucleotides read TGTGCCAGCAGTGATGGACAGGGGACCTCCTACAATGAGCAGTTCTTC. Translation gives CASSDGQGTSYNEQFF.

This clonotype has only a few counts. The gene calls are TRBV7-6 and TRBJ2-7; D remains unclear. V lost 1 base, J lost 4 bases, and 20 bases lay in between. CDR3 length: 17 residues. Looked up from germline, CDR1 is SGHVS and CDR2 is FNYEAQ. For the CDR3, the DNA is TGTGCCAGCAGCTTAGTCGGCCGTGGAAGAGCCAAGTACGAGCAGTACTTC. It is translated as CASSLVGRGRAKYEQYF.

A word on this clonotype: With a much larger clone just one base away, this may be a read error. The chain links TRBV6-1 to TRBJ1-2, with unresolved D. The V gene's germline CDR1 is MNHNS and CDR2 SASEGT. The CDR3 extends over 13 amino acids. The CDR3 nucleotides are TGTGCCGGCAGTGAGGACGGGCTTGGTGACTACACCTTC. Protein sequence: CAGSEDGLGDYTF.

At least ten counts were recorded for this clonotype. The rearrangement links TRBV7-9 to TRBJ1-2, with D unresolved. In germline, CDR1 is SEHNR, CDR2 FQNEAQ (reference sequence). Trimming removed 5 bases at V and 0 bases at J, with 10 bases between. There are 14 residues in the CDR3. CDR3 in amino acids: CASSQSLANYGYTF. The CDR3 DNA sequence: TGTGCCAGCAGCCAGTCCCTAGCTAACTATGGCTACACCTTC.

There are a few counts of this clonotype. The gene calls are TRBV9 and TRBJ1-6; 8 bases are shared with TRBD1. In germline, CDR1 is SGDLS, CDR2 YYNGEE. The CDR3 is 15 amino acids. Unmatched junction bases numbered 6, after V lost 3 bases and J lost 7 bases. The CDR3 protein is CASSDRTGKNSPLHF. CDR3 DNA: TGTGCCAGCAGCGACCGGACAGGGAAGAATTCACCCCTCCACTTT.

The chain uses TRBV4-1 and TRBJ2-7; the match to TRBD2 covers 7 bases. V gave up 2 bases and J gave up 2 bases; unmatched junction bases: 6. The CDR3 contains 15 residues. Germline V gene lookup returns CDR1 MGHRA and CDR2 YSYEKL. The CDR3 spells CASSQMREPPYEQYF. In DNA form, the CDR3 reads TGCGCCAGCAGCCAAATGCGGGAGCCCCCCTACGAGCAGTACTTC.

The CDR3 DNA reads as TGTGCCAGCAGATCCCTGGGCGGCAATCAGCCCCAGCATTTT. Translation: CASRSLGGNQPQHF. This chain links TRBV27 with TRBJ1-5; D is uncertain. Germline CDR1 reads MNHEY; CDR2 reads SMNVEV (reference sequence). The CDR3 sequence is 14 residues long. Trimming pared 6 bases from V and 2 bases from J, leaving 11 bases between.